Listed here are 14 T cell receptor beta chains from one sample, sequenced in a study of blood T cell repertoires in COVID-19. Sequencing was performed with immunoSEQ multiplex PCR; in TCRdb, only in-frame clones are kept and a portion is missing. The data show around 200,000 clones, with approximately 90% seen just once and 0.88% held by the top ten. The sequenced material came from peripheral blood. These receptors originate from a woman between 18 and 29 years old who had recovered from COVID-19.

V is TRBV2 and J is TRBJ1-4; D is ambiguous. Germline loops: CDR1 SNHLY, CDR2 FYNNEI. Trimming removed 6 bases at V and 4 bases at J, with 9 bases between. CDR3 length equals 13 residues. The CDR3: CASSGFFNEKLFF. The DNA of the CDR3 is TGTGCCAGCAGCGGGTTCTTTAATGAAAAACTGTTTTTT.

This chain links TRBV27 with TRBJ2-7; 8 nucleotides align to TRBD2. CDR3 length: 15 amino acids. Per germline, CDR1 MNHEY and CDR2 SMNVEV (reference sequence). The V gene end was trimmed by 8 bases and the J gene end by 3 bases; junction bases not matched to a gene: 12. Here the CDR3 reads CASGLGAGGFYEQYF. CDR3 nucleotide sequence: TGTGCCAGCGGCTTGGGGGCGGGGGGATTCTACGAGCAGTACTTC.

The CDR3 DNA reads as TGTGCCACCAGCAGCCTGAACACCGGGGAGCTGTTTTTT. It translates to CATSSLNTGELFF. V gene TRBV15 combines with J gene TRBJ2-2; D is undetermined. V lost 3 bases and J 1 base, leaving 3 bases between the germline ends. CDR1 LNHNV and CDR2 YYDKDF come from the germline V gene (reference sequence). The CDR3 consists of 13 residues.

CDR3 residues: CASSLGANEQFF. CDR3 in DNA: TGTGCCAGCAGCTTAGGGGCCAATGAGCAGTTCTTC. The J gene is TRBJ2-1, the V gene TRBV7-3; the D gene is possibly TRBD1 (5 bases). The V end was cut by 2 bases, the J end by 6 bases, with 5 bases between. Germline CDR1 reads SGHTA; CDR2 reads FQGTGA. The CDR3 runs 12 residues.

This chain connects TRBV3-1 (or the pseudogene TRBV3-2) to TRBJ2-2, with TRBD2 matching over 13 bases. This CDR3 region has 16 residues. The V gene end was trimmed by 4 bases and the J gene end by 6 bases; junction bases not matched to a gene: 5. Germline CDR1 reads LGHDT; CDR2 reads YNNKEL (reference sequence). CDR3 coding DNA: TGTGCCAGCAGCCTCAGGACTAGCGGGAGCCCCGGGGAGCTGTTTTTT. This translates into CASSLRTSGSPGELFF.

The chain employs TRBV5-1 and TRBJ2-3; a possible D gene is TRBD2 (5 bases). Trimming cost V 4 bases and J 5 bases, with 17 bases left between them. This CDR3 is 15 amino acids long. Per germline, CDR1 SGHRS and CDR2 YFSETQ. The CDR3 region is CASSRTRLAVDTQYF. CDR3 DNA: TGCGCCAGCAGCCGAACGAGGCTAGCAGTAGATACGCAGTATTTT.

The V gene is TRBV5-1, the J gene TRBJ2-1; 9 bases align to TRBD2. Germline CDR1 and CDR2: SGHRS and YFSETQ. Losses at the gene ends were 0 bases for V and 7 bases for J; bases not matched to a gene: 8. The CDR3 covers 16 residues. CDR3 bases: TGCGCCAGCAGCTTGGGAAGGGCTAGCGGGATAAATGAGCAGTTCTTC. It yields the protein CASSLGRASGINEQFF.

This clone occurred once. The rearrangement uses TRBV29-1 and TRBJ2-7, with 7 nucleotides matching TRBD1. The CDR3 spans 14 residues. The trim removed 3 bases at V and 6 bases at J, leaving 11 bases unmatched. Germline CDR1 and CDR2: SQVTM and ANQGSEA. CDR3 sequence (DNA): TGCAGCGTTGAGAAGGGGGCGTTCATGTCCGAGCAGTACGTC. It encodes CSVEKGAFMSEQYV.

This rearrangement joins TRBV27 to TRBJ1-4, with TRBD1 matching 9 bases. Germline CDR1 reads MNHEY; CDR2 reads SMNVEV (reference sequence). V lost 7 bases and J lost 7; bases outside the gene matches: 13. CDR3 length equals 16 residues. The DNA of the CDR3 is TGTGCCAGCAAAAGTAACAGGGGGCGAAGTGGTGAAAAACTGTTTTTT. The encoded protein is CASKSNRGRSGEKLFF. Looking up the rest from reference TRBV27 and TRBJ1-4 gives the full variable domain: EAQVTQNPRYLITVTGKKLTVTCSQNMNHEYMSWYRQDPGLGLRQIYYSMNVEVTDKGDVPEGYKVSRKEKRNFPLILESPSPNQTSLYFCASKSNRGRSGEKLFFGSGTQLSVL.

The rearrangement links TRBV6-5 to TRBJ2-7, with D hard to call. The V and J ends lost 3 bases and 4 bases respectively, with 4 bases between them. CDR1 is MNHEY, CDR2 SVGAGI, per germline. CDR3 length: 11 amino acids. CDR3 loop: CASSYQYEQYF. The CDR3 DNA reads as TGTGCCAGCAGTTATCAGTACGAGCAGTACTTC.

V gene TRBV3-1 (or the pseudogene TRBV3-2) combines with J gene TRBJ2-7, with 13 bases identical to TRBD2. Germline assignment: CDR1 LGHDT and CDR2 YNNKEL (reference sequence). This CDR3 comprises 17 residues. J was trimmed by 2 bases and V by 4 bases; bases with no gene match: 8. The CDR3 spells CASSPIPGLAGTYEQYF. Written as DNA, the CDR3 is TGTGCCAGCAGCCCGATACCGGGACTAGCGGGGACCTACGAGCAGTACTTC.

V usage is TRBV6-5 and J usage is TRBJ1-5, with D possibly matching TRBD1 (5 bases). Trimming took off 6 bases at V and 1 base at J, with 13 bases between the two ends. The CDR3 is 15 amino acids. CDR1 is MNHEY and CDR2 is SVGAGI in the germline V gene. The CDR3 sequence: CASRIQEYSNQPQHF. Here the CDR3 DNA reads TGTGCCAGCAGGATACAGGAGTACAGCAATCAGCCCCAGCATTTT.

The count of this clone is one. The chain is built from TRBV4-2 and TRBJ2-5, with D unclear. The germline V and J ends were trimmed by 4 bases and 5 bases, with 17 bases remaining between them. CDR3 size: 15 residues. Germline assignment: CDR1 LGHNA and CDR2 YNFKEQ. The CDR3 region is CASSPSVETRETQYF. The CDR3 DNA reads TGTGCCAGCAGCCCCTCGGTCGAGACGCGGGAGACCCAGTACTTC.

V and J are TRBV5-1 and TRBJ1-3; no clear D gene. Looked up from germline, CDR1 is SGHRS and CDR2 is YFSETQ. This CDR3 comprises 16 residues. The V and J ends lost 5 bases and 0 bases respectively, with 15 bases between them. The CDR3: CASRLGFGDSGNTIYF. The CDR3, as DNA: TGCGCCAGCAGGCTCGGTTTTGGAGACTCTGGAAACACCATATATTTT. Supplemented by reference TRBV5-1 and TRBJ1-3, the full variable domain reads KAGVTQTPRYLIKTRGQQVTLSCSPISGHRSVSWYQQTPGQGLQFLFEYFSETQRNKGNFPGRFSGRQFSNSRSEMNVSTLELGDSALYLCASRLGFGDSGNTIYFGEGSWLTVV.